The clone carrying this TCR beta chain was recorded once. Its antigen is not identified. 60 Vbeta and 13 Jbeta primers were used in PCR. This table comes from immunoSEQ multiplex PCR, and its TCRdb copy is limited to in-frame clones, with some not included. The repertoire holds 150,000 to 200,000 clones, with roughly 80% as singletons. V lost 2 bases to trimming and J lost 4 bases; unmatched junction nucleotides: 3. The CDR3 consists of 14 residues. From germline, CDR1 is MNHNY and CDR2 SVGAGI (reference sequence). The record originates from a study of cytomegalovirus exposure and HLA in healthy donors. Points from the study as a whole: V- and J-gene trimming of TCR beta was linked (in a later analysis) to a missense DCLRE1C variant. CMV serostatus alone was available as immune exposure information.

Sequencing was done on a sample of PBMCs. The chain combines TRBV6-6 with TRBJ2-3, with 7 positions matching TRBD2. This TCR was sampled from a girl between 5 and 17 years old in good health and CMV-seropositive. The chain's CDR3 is CASSYAGEADTQYF. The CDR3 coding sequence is TGTGCCAGCAGTTACGCGGGAGAGGCAGATACGCAGTATTTT.